The 22 T cell receptor beta chains listed next were all sequenced from one sample in a study of regulatory T cells in long-lasting Graves disease. Investigators prepared the TCR beta libraries by applying iRepertoire HTBI primers and Arm-PCR of CDR3 regions. A single record per CDR3 protein comes from TCRdb applying MiXCR to the multiplex PCR reads. Of roughly 450,000 distinct CDR3 sequences in the sample, 20% to 25% are singletons; the top ten hold 26%. Time point noted: persistent/refractory GD, antithyroid drugs over 5 years with positive TRAb. PBMCs provided the RNA from which the TCR library was made. Material: peripheral blood mononuclear cells (PBMCs), obtained when the disease was refractory, from a patient treated with antithyroid drugs. The source of these receptors is a female donor with Graves disease.

This clonotype was found once. The genes are TRBV28 and TRBJ1-5; no definite D call. The CDR3 is made up of 18 amino acids. Trimming cost V 6 bases and J 0 bases, with 21 bases left between them. Per germline, CDR1 MDHEN and CDR2 SYDVKM. The CDR3 is CASSPTRRSPNSNQPQHF. CDR3 DNA sequence: TGTGCCAGCAGCCCCACCCGGCGGAGCCCGAATAGCAATCAGCCCCAGCATTTT.

About this clonotype itself: The junction and the germline gene differ at one end; a read error may be behind it. This chain connects TRBV15 to TRBJ1-2; tentative D call: TRBD1 (6 bases). The CDR3 contains 15 residues. CDR1 and CDR2 from the germline V gene are LNHNV and YYDKDF (reference sequence). CDR3 nucleotide sequence: TGTACCACCAGCCCCCCGGACAGCGTTCCGGATGGCTACACCTTC. It yields the protein CTTSPPDSVPDGYTF. The complete variable domain, with remaining parts taken from reference TRBV15 and TRBJ1-2, reads DAMVIQNPRYQVTQFGKPVTLSCSQTLNHNVMYWYQQKSSQAPKLLFHYYDKDFNNEADTPDNFQSRRPNTSFCFLDIRSPGLGDTAMYLCTTSPPDSVPDGYTFGSGTRLTVV.

The chain has TRBV7-2 and TRBJ2-2; 8 bases are a match to TRBD2. After removal of 6 bases from V and 4 bases from J, the junction contained 10 bases not matched to a gene. CDR3 length equals 16 residues. Per germline, CDR1 SGHTA and CDR2 FQGNSA. CDR3 amino acids: CASRSQAGGRTGELFF. The CDR3 DNA follows: TGTGCCAGCAGGTCTCAGGCGGGAGGCCGCACCGGGGAGCTGTTTTTT.

This sequence joins TRBV30 and TRBJ1-4, with a weak D call TRBD1 (5 bases). The length of the CDR3 is 14 residues. Germline assignment: CDR1 GTSNPN and CDR2 SVGIG (reference sequence). Trimming left V 1 base short and J 4 bases short, with 10 bases between. The CDR3 region has the DNA TGTGCCTGGAGTGCGGGGACGCATAATGAAAAACTGTTTTTT. Translated, it gives CAWSAGTHNEKLFF. Full variable domain (rest looked up from reference TRBV30 and TRBJ1-4): SQTIHQWPATLVQPVGSPLSLECTVEGTSNPNLYWYRQAAGRGLQLLFYSVGIGQISSEVPQNLSASRPQDRQFILSSKKLLLSDSGFYLCAWSAGTHNEKLFFGSGTQLSVL.

Many counts were recorded for this clonotype. J is TRBJ2-7 and V is TRBV28; D gene uncertain. Germline-derived CDR1 and CDR2 are MDHEN and SYDVKM. The CDR3 has 12 residues. Trimming removed 1 base from V and 9 bases from J, with 10 bases in between. The CDR3 DNA sequence: TGTGCCAGCAGTTTATCGGCAGGCAGGCAGTACTTC. This gives the protein CASSLSAGRQYF.

This clonotype was detected ten times or more. Here the CDR3 DNA reads TGTGCCAGCAGCTTAAGAGGTCGTGAAAAACTGTTTTTT. Amino acid sequence: CASSLRGREKLFF. J is TRBJ1-4 and V is TRBV7-2; D gene unclear. Germline CDR1 and CDR2: SGHTA and FQGNSA. The CDR3 contains 13 residues. The V and J ends lost 2 bases and 7 bases respectively, with 8 bases between them.

Points on this clonotype: A read error may be the cause here, since a much bigger clone is one base away. This chain links TRBV28 with TRBJ1-1; 7 bases are shared with TRBD1. Trimming took 11 bases from V and 0 from J; bases not matched to a gene: 12. Germline assignment: CDR1 MDHEN and CDR2 SYDVKM. The CDR3 runs to 15 residues. CDR3 bases: TGTGCCGCCTTAGACGTGGGACAGCTGAACACTGAAGCTTTCTTT. It is translated as CAALDVGQLNTEAFF.

This clonotype was picked up a small number of times. CDR3 region: CASSPRTGMEAFF. The DNA of the CDR3 is TGTGCCAGCAGCCCCCGGACAGGGATGGAGGCTTTCTTT. The chain combines TRBV3-1 with TRBJ1-1; 8 nucleotides agree with TRBD1. The CDR3 is 13 amino acids. In germline, CDR1 is LGHDT, CDR2 YNNKEL (reference sequence). Trimming took 4 bases from V and 11 from J; bases not matched to a gene: 9.

V usage is TRBV5-1 and J usage is TRBJ2-2; D remains unclear. V lost 6 bases to trimming and J lost 0 bases, with 15 bases between them. CDR1 is SGHRS, CDR2 YFSETQ, per germline. This CDR3 comprises 16 residues. This CDR3 is CASKVAGNANTGELFF. The CDR3 nucleotides are TGCGCCAGCAAAGTCGCAGGAAACGCGAACACCGGGGAGCTGTTTTTT.

The J gene is TRBJ2-7, the V gene TRBV29-1; possible D gene TRBD2, 9 bases. Looked up from germline, CDR1 is SQVTM and CDR2 is ANQGSEA. The V and J ends lost 6 bases and 2 bases respectively, with 20 bases between them. The CDR3 is made up of 15 amino acids. The CDR3 reads CSVSGGASGTYEQYF. The CDR3 coding sequence is TGCAGCGTCTCAGGGGGCGCTAGCGGGACCTACGAGCAGTACTTC.

At least ten counts were recorded for this clonotype. The chain joins TRBV28 to TRBJ1-2; possible D gene TRBD1, 6 bases. Germline V CDR1 and CDR2: MDHEN, SYDVKM. The CDR3 has 15 residues. Trimming pared 5 bases from V and 4 bases from J, leaving 17 bases between. CDR3 sequence (DNA): TGTGCCAGCAGTCCCAGGGGTTTTTCGGGCTATGGCTACACCTTC. Translating it yields CASSPRGFSGYGYTF.

This clonotype was seen many times. The V and J genes are TRBV27 and TRBJ1-2; tentatively, D is TRBD1 (6 bases). This CDR3 is 15 amino acids long. V was shortened by 0 bases and J by 7 bases, with 15 bases between the two germline ends. Germline CDR1 and CDR2: MNHEY and SMNVEV (reference sequence). The CDR3, as DNA: TGTGCCAGCAGTTTATCGATGGCAGGGGTTGGTGGCTACACCTTC. Residues: CASSLSMAGVGGYTF.

This clonotype was seen more than once but under ten times. The chain carries TRBV29-1 and TRBJ2-5; 8 positions match TRBD1. Looked up from germline, CDR1 is SQVTM and CDR2 is ANQGSEA. V shed 6 bases and J 0 bases; nucleotides not matched to a gene: 0. CDR3 length: 12 residues. The CDR3 DNA reads TGCAGCGTACAGGGGGACCAAGAGACCCAGTACTTC. Translation gives CSVQGDQETQYF.

This clonotype has more than one count but fewer than ten. V and J are TRBV7-2 and TRBJ2-7; 8 nucleotides match TRBD1. Per germline, CDR1 SGHTA and CDR2 FQGNSA. V shed 2 bases and J 2 bases; nucleotides not matched to a gene: 5. This CDR3 region has 15 residues. The CDR3 reads CASSLRQGTTYEQYF. Written as DNA, the CDR3 is TGTGCCAGCAGCTTACGACAGGGGACAACCTACGAGCAGTACTTC.

The sample holds many counts of this clonotype. The rearrangement uses TRBV18 and TRBJ1-6; no clear D gene. V lost 3 bases to trimming and J lost 8 bases, with 5 bases between them. Germline lookup yields CDR1 KGHSH and CDR2 LQKENI. The CDR3 consists of 12 residues. This chain's CDR3 is CASSPGDSPLHF. In DNA form, the CDR3 reads TGTGCCAGCTCACCCGGGGATTCACCCCTCCACTTT.

This clonotype appeared many times. This chain uses TRBV28 with TRBJ1-1; 10 bases line up with TRBD1. The ends lost 5 bases at V and 5 bases at J; junction bases unmatched: 5. Germline CDR1 reads MDHEN; CDR2 reads SYDVKM. There are 14 residues in the CDR3. CDR3 sequence (DNA): TGTGCCAGCAGTGTGGACAGGGGGATGACTGAAGCTTTCTTT. Encoded protein: CASSVDRGMTEAFF.

The gene calls are TRBV27 and TRBJ2-5, with TRBD1 matching over 8 bases. This CDR3 is built from 15 residues. Germline assignment: CDR1 MNHEY and CDR2 SMNVEV (reference sequence). Germline trimming cut 4 bases from V and 8 bases from J; bases unmatched to any gene: 12. CDR3 in DNA: TGTGCCAGCAGTTCCGGGACAGGCGGAATTAACACCCAGTACTTC. It specifies CASSSGTGGINTQYF.

V usage is TRBV6-1 and J usage is TRBJ2-2, with TRBD2 matching over 8 bases. The junction had 18 bases not matched to a gene; V was cut back by 7 bases and J by 5 bases. The CDR3 sequence is 18 residues long. Germline-derived CDR1 and CDR2 are MNHNS and SASEGT. CDR3 nucleotides: TGTGCCAGCACTGTCATTCGGGGCGGGAGGACGGGAACCGGGGAGCTGTTTTTT. This translates into CASTVIRGGRTGTGELFF.

This clonotype turned up a few times. This may stem from a read error, because a much larger clone lies one nucleotide away. The chain employs TRBV2 and TRBJ2-7; TRBD2 aligns across 7 bases. CDR3 length: 15 residues. Trimming took 6 bases from V and 2 from J; bases not matched to a gene: 10. Germline V lookup: CDR1 SNHLY, CDR2 FYNNEI. The CDR3 nucleotides are TGTGCCAGCAGGCCGCTAACGGGAGGACCCTACGAGCAGTACTTC. It codes for CASRPLTGGPYEQYF. Complete variable domain (other parts from reference TRBV2 and TRBJ2-7): EPEVTQTPSHQVTQMGQEVILRCVPISNHLYFYWYRQILGQKVEFLVSFYNNEISEKSEIFDDQFSVERPDGSNFTLKIRSTKLEDSAMYFCASRPLTGGPYEQYFGPGTRLTVT.

This clonotype was counted between two and nine times. The rearrangement links TRBV13 to TRBJ1-2; D not resolved. CDR1 and CDR2 from the germline V gene are PRHDT and FYEKMQ (reference sequence). V was trimmed by 0 bases and J by 6 bases, leaving 5 bases between them. The CDR3 sequence is 12 residues long. The CDR3 DNA follows: TGTGCCAGCAGCTTAGGCTCCCATGGCTACACCTTC. Its protein is CASSLGSHGYTF.

A few counts support this clonotype. The gene calls are TRBV10-3 and TRBJ1-2, with 7 positions matching TRBD1. The trim removed 5 bases at V and 1 base at J, leaving 7 bases unmatched. This CDR3 has 15 amino acids. Germline V gene sequence: CDR1 ENHRY, CDR2 SYGVKD. The DNA of the CDR3 is TGTGCCATCAGTTCCGGGACAGAAATTAACTATGGCTACACCTTC. Its protein product is CAISSGTEINYGYTF.

On this clonotype itself: This may come from a read error, since a much larger clone is one base off. The rearrangement links TRBV7-9 to TRBJ1-2; D is perhaps TRBD1 (5 bases). Germline V gene sequence: CDR1 SEHNR, CDR2 FQNEAQ (reference sequence). Trimming cost V 4 bases and J 4 bases, with 16 bases left between them. CDR3 length: 15 amino acids. In DNA form, the CDR3 reads TGTGCCAGCAGCTCCGTGGCGGGGGGAGGCTATGGCTACACCTTC. Translated: CASSSVAGGGYGYTF.